This T cell receptor (beta chain) comes out of a study of control samples from healthy donors and cancer patients. The repertoire was sequenced with immunoSEQ multiplex PCR; TCRdb's copy has only in-frame clones and lacks some. The sample consists of roughly 100,000 clones, around 92% of them appearing once. This CDR3 has 15 residues. J was trimmed by 0 bases and V by 3 bases; bases with no gene match: 4. Per the germline V gene, CDR1 is SGHRS and CDR2 is YFSETQ. Specimen: blood. The V call is TRBV5-1, the J call TRBJ2-3, with 7 bases matching TRBD2. The clonotype comes from a woman aged 18 to 35 in good health. The CDR3 is CASSSSGASTDTQYF. The CDR3 bases are TGCGCCAGCAGCTCTAGCGGTGCTAGCACAGATACGCAGTATTTT.